This is a list of T cell receptor beta chains from one sample in a study of monozygotic twins with inflammatory bowel disease. TCRdb reprocessed the 5' RACE reads, with one entry per CDR3 protein and no DNA. Here the sample table reports 400,000 to 500,000 distinct CDR3 sequences. Material: blood. These receptors were taken from a human donor with ulcerative colitis or Crohn's disease, or a healthy co-twin of an affected twin (not recorded which). CDR3s include the opening cysteine and the closing phenylalanine or tryptophan. The order of the fields is V gene, J gene, CDR3 protein.

TRBV10-3	TRBJ2-7	CAISAGDRGEQYF
TRBV5-1	TRBJ2-5	CASSLEQGYRETQYF
TRBV5-6	TRBJ2-1	CASSLGRVGYNEQFF
TRBV9	TRBJ2-1	CASSVDPGPPDNEQFF
TRBV7-2	TRBJ2-3	CASSSRGAGVSTDTQYF
TRBV3-1	TRBJ1-5	CASSQGGLNQPQHF
TRBV7-2	TRBJ2-7	CASSRTSSYEQYF
TRBV7-6	TRBJ2-7	CASSAPSGPRGGEQYF
TRBV27	TRBJ2-7	CASSSLGVYEQYF
TRBV4-3	TRBJ1-1	CASSQSAVGTEAFF
TRBV30	TRBJ1-1	CAWSARGGDTEAFF
TRBV19	TRBJ2-7	CASSRQDISPYEQYF
TRBV28	TRBJ2-7	CASSLFLSALGQLSYEQYF
TRBV5-1	TRBJ2-1	CASSLASSLYNEQFF
TRBV20-1	TRBJ1-1	CSARPGQANEAFF
TRBV9	TRBJ2-2	CASSPSQAAGELFF
TRBV6-5	TRBJ1-1	CASMATGDTEAFF
TRBV20-1	TRBJ2-5	CSARGVSGETQYF
TRBV20-1	TRBJ2-1	CSARVIYSYNEQFF
TRBV12-3/TRBV12-4	TRBJ1-5	CASRRNGGAVNNQPQHF
TRBV27	TRBJ1-2	CASSGAHRNYGYTF
TRBV20-1	TRBJ2-7	CSARKIVAGPSYEQYF
TRBV20-1	TRBJ2-7	CSASPLAGDYEQYF
TRBV6-1	TRBJ1-6	CASSPSVGGIVSPLHF
TRBV10-3	TRBJ2-1	CASRGGGGHEQFF
TRBV6-2/TRBV6-3	TRBJ1-5	CASNQDGTRRPQHF
TRBV5-1	TRBJ1-1	CASSLTGAYTEAFF
TRBV5-1	TRBJ2-3	CASSTSGTGGDTQYF
TRBV5-6	TRBJ2-7	CASSLDRAYEQYF
TRBV4-3	TRBJ2-1	CASSQATPGLAGGNNEQFF
TRBV15	TRBJ1-1	CATSRDLMNTEAFF
TRBV2	TRBJ1-2	CASTDLAGPGGYTF
TRBV20-1	TRBJ2-5	CSANRQGWQETQYF